A single sample is the source of the 3 T cell receptor beta chains below, sequenced in a study of T-cell memory formation after mild COVID-19. TCRdb re-called the 5' RACE reads through MiXCR, storing one row per CDR3 protein. The table records tens of thousands of distinct CDR3 sequences, 9.5% to 15% of them present only once. The sample comprised PBMCs or a T cell subset sorted from them (not recorded which). These receptors were collected from a man in his late teens or twenties who had mild COVID-19 (a few samples of this study predate the infection). Cell type and time point are not known.

The chain's CDR3 is CATSNLLFRLPNRGLIDTQYF. The CDR3 coding sequence is TGTGCCACCAGTAATCTTCTTTTTCGATTGCCTAACAGGGGGCTGATCGATACGCAGTATTTT. The chain uses TRBV24-1 and TRBJ2-3, with 9 positions matching TRBD1. V trimming: 6 bases; J trimming: 6 bases; junction bases outside the gene matches: 27. CDR1 is KGHDR and CDR2 is SFDVKD in the germline V gene. CDR3 size: 21 residues.

The rearrangement links TRBV27 to TRBJ2-3, with a tentative D call TRBD2 (7 bases). The germline gives CDR1 MNHEY, CDR2 SMNVEV (reference sequence). The length of the CDR3 is 16 residues. The ends were cut back, 7 bases at V and 0 bases at J, with 17 bases in the middle. CDR3 sequence reads: CASTLRAGASTDTQYF. The DNA for the CDR3 is TGTGCCAGCACTCTAAGGGCGGGGGCTAGCACAGATACGCAGTATTTT.

This clonotype has just a few counts. The rearrangement links TRBV27 to TRBJ1-6; 7 bases are a match to TRBD1. Losses at the gene ends were 1 base for V and 9 bases for J; bases not matched to a gene: 15. CDR3 length equals 18 residues. Germline CDR1 is MNHEY and CDR2 is SMNVEV (reference sequence). For the CDR3, the DNA is TGTGCCAGCAGTTTATGGGCGGCATCGGACAGGAGACGTTCACCCCTCCACTTT. Its protein is CASSLWAASDRRRSPLHF.